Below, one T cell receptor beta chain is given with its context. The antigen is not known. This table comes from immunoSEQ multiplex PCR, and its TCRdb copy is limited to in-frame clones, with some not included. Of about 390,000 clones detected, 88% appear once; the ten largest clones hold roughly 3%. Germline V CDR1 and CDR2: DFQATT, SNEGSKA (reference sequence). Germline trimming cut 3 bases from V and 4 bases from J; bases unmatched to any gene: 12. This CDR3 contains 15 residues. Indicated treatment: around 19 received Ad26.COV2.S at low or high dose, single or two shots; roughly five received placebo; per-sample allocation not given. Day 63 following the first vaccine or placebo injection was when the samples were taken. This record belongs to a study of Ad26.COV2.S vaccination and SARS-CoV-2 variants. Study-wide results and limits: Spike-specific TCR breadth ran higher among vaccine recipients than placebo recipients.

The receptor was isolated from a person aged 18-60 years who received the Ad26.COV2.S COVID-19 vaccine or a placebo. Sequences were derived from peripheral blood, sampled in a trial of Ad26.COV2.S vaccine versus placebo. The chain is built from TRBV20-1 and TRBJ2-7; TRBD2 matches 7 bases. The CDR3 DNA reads TGCAGTGCTAGTGCTCCGGGCCAGCGGGGTTACGAGCAGTACTTC. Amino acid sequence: CSASAPGQRGYEQYF.